The 18 T cell receptor beta chains presented below share a single source sample, sequenced in a study of control samples from healthy donors and cancer patients. Method: immunoSEQ multiplex PCR; TCRdb's copy keeps in-frame clones and lacks some. The sample records almost 85,000 clones, 70% to 85% being singletons. Sequenced sample: PBMCs. The receptors originated from a man aged 60 to 75 with head and neck cancer.

As regards this clone: Germline and junction disagree at one end, which may indicate a read error. V is TRBV7-2 and J is TRBJ2-7; 9 nucleotides line up with TRBD2. This CDR3 comprises 13 residues. CDR1 SGHTA and CDR2 FQGNSA come from the germline V gene. CDR3 sequence: CASSPILAGSYNF. The CDR3 region has the DNA TGTGCCAGCAGCCCTATTCTAGCGGGAAGCTATAACTTC.

This chain connects TRBV5-1 to TRBJ2-5; D might be TRBD2 (5 bases). The CDR3 has 14 residues. V was trimmed by 3 bases and J by 0 bases, leaving 9 bases between them. In germline, CDR1 is SGHRS, CDR2 YFSETQ. Written as DNA, the CDR3 is TGCGCCAGCAGCTCCAGAGGGTACCAAGAGACCCAGTACTTC. Translation gives CASSSRGYQETQYF.

The chain is built from TRBV25-1 and TRBJ2-4; TRBD1 matches 7 bases. Trimming took 6 bases from V and 0 from J; bases not matched to a gene: 11. The germline V gene encodes CDR1 MGHDK and CDR2 SYGVNS. This CDR3 has 17 residues. The CDR3 DNA reads as TGTGCCAGCAGCCTTCCCCCCACAGGGGTAGCCAAAAACATTCAGTACTTC. This sequence encodes CASSLPPTGVAKNIQYF.

By its share, this clone is medium-sized. The chain combines TRBV5-1 with TRBJ2-7; TRBD1 agrees at 8 bases. There are 15 residues in the CDR3. Trimming took 0 bases from V and 5 from J; bases not matched to a gene: 7. Germline V gene lookup returns CDR1 SGHRS and CDR2 YFSETQ. The CDR3 sequence: CASSLGTGSPHEQYF. CDR3 nucleotides: TGCGCCAGCAGCTTGGGGACAGGGTCTCCCCACGAGCAGTACTTC.

The J gene is TRBJ2-3, the V gene TRBV10-3; the D is unclear. The germline CDR1 and CDR2 sequences are ENHRY and SYGVKD. The CDR3 runs to 13 residues. V lost 4 bases and J lost 5, with 10 bases in between. CDR3 protein: CAISGPSQDTQYF. The CDR3 region has the DNA TGTGCCATCAGTGGCCCTAGTCAAGATACGCAGTATTTT.

This clone was seen more than once but under ten times. The chain is built from TRBV11-2 and TRBJ2-1, with D hard to call. V was clipped by 3 bases and J by 3 bases, with 9 bases between them. CDR1 is SGHAT, CDR2 FQNNGV, per germline. This CDR3 has 14 residues. The CDR3 DNA reads TGTGCCAGCAGCTTCCCGGGTGTCTACAATGAGCAGTTCTTC. Its protein is CASSFPGVYNEQFF.

This chain links TRBV30 with TRBJ2-7; no clear D. The germline gives CDR1 GTSNPN, CDR2 SVGIG (reference sequence). The V gene lost 3 bases and the J gene lost 2 bases, with 5 bases spanning the gap. This CDR3 has 11 residues. DNA of the CDR3: TGTGCCTGGAGACAAGCCTACGAGCAGTACTTC. It translates to CAWRQAYEQYF.

This sequence joins TRBV20-1 and TRBJ2-1, with 16 bases fitting TRBD2. The J segment lost 6 bases and the V segment lost 3 bases, leaving 14 bases of the junction unmatched. The CDR3 is 19 amino acids. Germline CDR1 DFQATT, CDR2 SNEGSKA (reference sequence). CDR3 region: CSASFVGTSGRAFFNEQFF. CDR3 in DNA: TGCAGTGCTAGTTTTGTCGGGACTAGCGGGAGGGCGTTTTTCAATGAGCAGTTCTTC.

The gene calls are TRBV2 and TRBJ2-5; D is unresolved. Germline V CDR1 and CDR2: SNHLY, FYNNEI. The CDR3 has 14 residues. Between the trimmed V and J ends, which lost 2 bases and 4 bases, there was a span of 11 bases. The CDR3 region is CASSELVVRETQYF. The CDR3 coding sequence is TGTGCCAGCAGTGAACTGGTGGTAAGAGAGACCCAGTACTTC. The full variable domain, completed using reference TRBV2 and TRBJ2-5, is EPEVTQTPSHQVTQMGQEVILRCVPISNHLYFYWYRQILGQKVEFLVSFYNNEISEKSEIFDDQFSVERPDGSNFTLKIRSTKLEDSAMYFCASSELVVRETQYFGPGTRLLVL.

The chain links TRBV7-9 to TRBJ2-5; 10 positions agree with TRBD2. The CDR3 contains 13 residues. J gave up 5 bases and V 5 bases, and 2 bases lay outside the gene matches. The germline gives CDR1 SEHNR, CDR2 FQNEAQ (reference sequence). The CDR3: CASSQLAGETQYF. The CDR3 DNA reads TGTGCCAGCAGCCAACTAGCGGGGGAGACCCAGTACTTC.

A single count supports this clone. The chain joins TRBV19 to TRBJ1-5, with D hard to call. Trimming took off 1 base at V and 6 bases at J, with 7 bases between the two ends. The CDR3 runs to 13 residues. Per germline, CDR1 LNHDA and CDR2 SQIVND (reference sequence). The DNA for the CDR3 is TGTGCCAGTAGTATAGGGTCCCCTCAGCCCCAGCATTTT. Protein product: CASSIGSPQPQHF.

The chain has TRBV18 and TRBJ1-2; D may be TRBD1 (6 bases). The ends were cut back, 6 bases at V and 6 bases at J, with 14 bases in the middle. Germline V gene data show CDR1 as KGHSH and CDR2 as LQKENI. The CDR3 totals 13 residues. The CDR3 coding sequence is TGTGCCAGCTCGTATTCAGGGGTGGATGGCTACACCTTC. Protein sequence: CASSYSGVDGYTF.

The V gene is TRBV18, the J gene TRBJ1-2; 8 positions agree with TRBD1. With 2 bases clipped from V and 4 bases from J, the junction kept 6 bases outside the gene matches. The CDR3 has 15 amino acids. Per the germline V gene, CDR1 is KGHSH and CDR2 is LQKENI. As DNA, the CDR3 is TGTGCCAGCTCACCAGACAGGGGCCCCATCTATGGCTACACCTTC. Translation: CASSPDRGPIYGYTF. The whole variable domain, remainder taken from reference TRBV18 and TRBJ1-2, is NAGVMQNPRHLVRRRGQEARLRCSPMKGHSHVYWYRQLPEEGLKFMVYLQKENIIDESGMPKERFSAEFPKEGPSILRIQQVVRGDSAAYFCASSPDRGPIYGYTFGSGTRLTVV.

CDR3 amino acids: CASSLGTGAAGNTIYF. CDR3 DNA: TGTGCCAGCTCACTAGGGACAGGGGCTGCCGGAAACACCATATATTTT. The rearrangement uses TRBV18 and TRBJ1-3, with 10 bases lining up with TRBD1. Germline V CDR1 and CDR2: KGHSH, LQKENI. V lost 4 bases, J lost 4 bases, and 7 bases stayed unmatched. CDR3 length: 16 amino acids.

This clone appeared a single time. This rearrangement joins TRBV11-3 to TRBJ2-1, with TRBD2 identical over 7 bases. The CDR3 is 13 residues long. Trimming cost V 1 base and J 9 bases; bases outside gene matches: 3. Germline V gene lookup returns CDR1 SGHNT and CDR2 YENEEA. CDR3 sequence reads: CASSLVGGIEQFF. In nucleotides, the CDR3 is TGTGCCAGCAGCTTAGTGGGGGGGATTGAGCAGTTCTTC.

This clone was found once. The V call is TRBV7-8, the J call TRBJ1-1; D unclear. Per the germline V gene, CDR1 is SGHVS and CDR2 is FQNEAQ. The CDR3 is made up of 15 amino acids. Trimming removed 3 bases at V and 2 bases at J, with 13 bases between. CDR3 nucleotide sequence: TGTGCCAGCAGCTTCCACATTCCTTATAACACTGAAGCTTTCTTT. Translated: CASSFHIPYNTEAFF.

As DNA, the CDR3 is TGTGCCAGCAGTTTAGGGGCAGATACGCAGTATTTT. Protein sequence: CASSLGADTQYF. The rearrangement joins TRBV12-3 or TRBV12-4 to TRBJ2-3; no definite D call. The CDR3 consists of 12 residues. V dropped 1 base and J dropped 4 bases, with 3 bases sitting between them.

This rearrangement joins TRBV3-1 (or the pseudogene TRBV3-2) to TRBJ2-3; D remains unclear. There are 14 residues in the CDR3. V was shortened by 0 bases and J by 4 bases, with 8 bases between the two germline ends. Germline CDR1 LGHDT, CDR2 YNNKEL (reference sequence). The DNA of the CDR3 is TGTGCCAGCAGCCAAGATCACGTGGCAGATACGCAGTATTTT. This translates into CASSQDHVADTQYF.